This T cell receptor (beta chain) was captured by sequencing in a study of cytomegalovirus exposure and HLA in healthy donors. Study context: Inside one of the first data releases sat around 85 million unique TCRs taken from HLA-typed donors.

Trimming removed 5 bases at V and 5 bases at J, with 16 bases between. This CDR3 is 15 amino acids long. General study findings and limits: Exclusion as indistinguishable affected some V segments, including TRBV6-2 and TRBV6-3.

A multiplex PCR was run with 60 Vbeta primers and 13 Jbeta primers. Some clones are missing from TCRdb's copy, which holds only in-frame ones; the method was immunoSEQ multiplex PCR. This table has over 100,000 clones, over 60% appearing once. As to this clone: Its target is not known.

V gene TRBV5-3 combines with J gene TRBJ1-4; D is uncertain. TRBV5-3 qualifies as an ORF whose function is uncertain. The receptor was isolated from a man aged 35 to 55 in good health and CMV-seropositive. Sequenced material: PBMCs. CDR3 in DNA: TGTGCCAGAAGATTAACCGTCTTGCGGAATGAAAAACTGTTTTTT. Protein: CARRLTVLRNEKLFF.